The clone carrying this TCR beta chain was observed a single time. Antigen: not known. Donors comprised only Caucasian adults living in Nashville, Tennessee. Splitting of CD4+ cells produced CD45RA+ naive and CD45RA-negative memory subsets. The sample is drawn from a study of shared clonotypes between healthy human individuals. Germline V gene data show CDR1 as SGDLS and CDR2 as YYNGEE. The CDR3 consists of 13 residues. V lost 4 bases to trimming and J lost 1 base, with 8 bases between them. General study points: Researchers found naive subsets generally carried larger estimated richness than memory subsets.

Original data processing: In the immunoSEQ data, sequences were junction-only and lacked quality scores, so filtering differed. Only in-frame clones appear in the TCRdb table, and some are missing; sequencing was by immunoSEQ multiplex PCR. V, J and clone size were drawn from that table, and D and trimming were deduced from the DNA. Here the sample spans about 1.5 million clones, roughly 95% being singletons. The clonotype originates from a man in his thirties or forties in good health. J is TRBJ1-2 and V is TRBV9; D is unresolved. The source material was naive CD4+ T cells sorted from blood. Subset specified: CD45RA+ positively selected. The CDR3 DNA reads TGTGCCAGCAGCCTCGACAATAACTATGGCTACACCTTC. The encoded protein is CASSLDNNYGYTF.